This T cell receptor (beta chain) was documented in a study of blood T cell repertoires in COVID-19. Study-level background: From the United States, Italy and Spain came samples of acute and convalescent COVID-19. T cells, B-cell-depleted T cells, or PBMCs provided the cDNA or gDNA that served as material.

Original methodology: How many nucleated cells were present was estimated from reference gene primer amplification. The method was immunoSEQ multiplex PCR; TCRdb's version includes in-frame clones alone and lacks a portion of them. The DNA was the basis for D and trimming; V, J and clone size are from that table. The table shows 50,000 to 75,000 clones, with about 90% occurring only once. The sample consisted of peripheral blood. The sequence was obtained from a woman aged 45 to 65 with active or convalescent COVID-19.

DNA of the CDR3: TGCGCCAGCAGCCAAGATCAACGGAGGGGCAAGGGTGAAGCTTTCTTT. Translated, it gives CASSQDQRRGKGEAFF. The chain employs TRBV4-1 and TRBJ1-1, with D possibly matching TRBD1 (5 bases). The CDR3 extends over 16 amino acids. The germline gives CDR1 MGHRA, CDR2 YSYEKL. Between the trimmed V and J ends, which lost 0 bases and 7 bases, there was a span of 18 bases.